These 3 T cell receptor beta chains came from one sample sequenced in a study of T-cell reconstitution after alpha-beta-depleted transplantation in children. The authors prepared the TCRbeta library with unique molecular identifiers. Each CDR3 protein gets one entry after TCRdb re-called the PCR reads with MiXCR. The top ten hold 0.79% of the sample, which has around 700,000 distinct CDR3 sequences, around 13% seen once. The material sequenced was PBMCs, taken before TCRalphabeta/CD19-depleted stem cell transplant. Receptors were obtained from a girl aged 2 to 9 with congenital amegakaryocytic thrombocytopenia, due to receive a stem cell transplant.

This clonotype was observed at least ten times. The chain links TRBV5-1 to TRBJ2-3; 11 bases map to TRBD2. The CDR3 has 16 amino acids. The J segment lost 6 bases and the V segment lost 0 bases, leaving 6 bases of the junction unmatched. The germline gives CDR1 SGHRS, CDR2 YFSETQ. This chain's CDR3 is CASSLVVASGRDTQYF. As DNA, the CDR3 is TGCGCCAGCAGCTTGGTAGTGGCTAGCGGGAGGGATACGCAGTATTTT.

This clonotype was seen a few times. V gene TRBV11-2 combines with J gene TRBJ1-1, with 8 bases lining up with TRBD1. Germline values: CDR1 SGHAT, CDR2 FQNNGV. V gave up 5 bases and J gave up 1 base; unmatched junction bases: 12. CDR3 length: 17 residues. CDR3 sequence: CASSPLTGALGNTEAFF. Written as DNA, the CDR3 is TGTGCCAGCAGCCCCCTGACAGGGGCTTTGGGGAACACTGAAGCTTTCTTT.

This clonotype has ten or more counts. This sequence joins TRBV10-3 and TRBJ2-3; 10 bases line up with TRBD2. From germline, CDR1 is ENHRY and CDR2 SYGVKD. The CDR3 length is 13 residues. With 9 bases clipped from V and 1 base from J, the junction kept 1 base outside the gene matches. The DNA of the CDR3 is TGTGCCATGGGGACTAGCGGCACAGATACGCAGTATTTT. Translating gives CAMGTSGTDTQYF.